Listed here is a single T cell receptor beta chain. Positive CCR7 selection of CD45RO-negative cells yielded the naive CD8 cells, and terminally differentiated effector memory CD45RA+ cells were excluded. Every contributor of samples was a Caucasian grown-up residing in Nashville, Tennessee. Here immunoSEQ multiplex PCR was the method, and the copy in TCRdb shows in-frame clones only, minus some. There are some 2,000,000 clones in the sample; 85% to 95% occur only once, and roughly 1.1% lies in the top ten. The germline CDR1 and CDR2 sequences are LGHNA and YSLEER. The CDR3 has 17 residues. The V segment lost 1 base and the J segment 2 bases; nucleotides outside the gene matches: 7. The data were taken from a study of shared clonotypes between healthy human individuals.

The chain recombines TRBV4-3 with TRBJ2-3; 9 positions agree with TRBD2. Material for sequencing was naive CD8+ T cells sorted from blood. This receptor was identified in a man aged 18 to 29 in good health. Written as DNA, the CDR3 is TGCGCCAGCAGCCAAGGCCTAGCGGGGCTATTCACAGATACGCAGTATTTT. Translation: CASSQGLAGLFTDTQYF.